This T cell receptor (beta chain) was recovered during a study of blood T cell repertoires in COVID-19. This CDR3 has 14 residues. V gave up 6 bases and J gave up 7 bases, with 15 bases separating them. Repertoires were generated with immunoSEQ multiplex PCR, while TCRdb's copy carries only in-frame clones and drops some. The sample records a few hundred thousand clones, around nine tenths being singletons. Cohorts were assigned according to the clinical history that participants reported. The sequenced material came from PBMCs or T cells enriched from blood (not recorded which). The sequence was collected from a man in his forties or fifties who had recovered from COVID-19. The chain couples TRBV23-1 to TRBJ1-4, with D perhaps matching TRBD1 (5 bases). TRBV23-1 has ORF status, its function being uncertain. The CDR3 bases are TGCGCCAGCAGGCGGGGCCGGTATGGTGAAAAACTGTTTTTT. This codes for CASRRGRYGEKLFF.